The 12 T cell receptor beta chains below come from one sample, sequenced in a study of T cells in Graves' hyperthyroidism and ophthalmopathy. Amplified TCR beta CDR3 regions came from RNA transcripts. First-round RT-PCR targeting the TCR CDR3 was performed with the HTBI primer set. TCRdb used MiXCR to reprocess the multiplex PCR reads, holding one entry per CDR3 protein. The table includes roughly 240,000 distinct CDR3 sequences, 24% detected once. Sequencing was carried out using blood. These receptors were taken from a woman between 35 and 50 years old with Graves' ophthalmopathy.

This clonotype appeared many times. The chain recombines TRBV20-1 with TRBJ2-7; perhaps TRBD1 as D (5 bases). Per the germline V gene, CDR1 is DFQATT and CDR2 is SNEGSKA (reference sequence). V was cut by 4 bases and J by 4 bases, with 8 bases left in between. The CDR3 consists of 11 residues. CDR3 sequence: CSATGLYEQYF. The DNA for the CDR3 is TGCAGTGCTACAGGGCTGTACGAGCAGTACTTC.

In the case of this clonotype: A much larger clone is a single base away; this may be a read error. The chain joins TRBV20-1 to TRBJ2-7, with TRBD2 identical over 7 bases. V shed 1 base and J 5 bases; nucleotides not matched to a gene: 20. The CDR3 is 18 residues long. CDR1 is DFQATT, CDR2 SNEGSKA, per germline (reference sequence). In nucleotides, the CDR3 is TGCAGTGCTAGAGCCGGACTAGTGGGAGGGCCGGTTGCGGACGAGCAGTACTTC. It codes for CSARAGLVGGPVADEQYF.

This clonotype was observed many times. The chain links TRBV20-1 to TRBJ2-5; either TRBD1 or TRBD2 may fit D (5 bases each). Trimming stripped 5 bases from V and 7 bases from J, with 23 bases between. This CDR3 contains 15 residues. CDR1 and CDR2 from the germline V gene are DFQATT and SNEGSKA (reference sequence). CDR3 loop: CSASLGDAGLGTQYF. Written as DNA, the CDR3 is TGCAGTGCTTCTCTAGGGGACGCGGGCTTAGGGACCCAGTACTTC.

This clonotype has ten or more counts. The chain is built from TRBV19 and TRBJ1-5; D is undetermined. The CDR3 runs to 16 residues. Trimming pared 7 bases from V and 0 bases from J, leaving 16 bases between. Germline V gene sequence: CDR1 LNHDA, CDR2 SQIVND (reference sequence). CDR3 sequence reads: CASTNGGIYSNQPQHF. For the CDR3, the DNA is TGTGCCAGTACCAACGGCGGAATATATAGCAATCAGCCCCAGCATTTT.

This clonotype was seen many times. The chain uses TRBV7-9 and TRBJ1-1, with a weak D call TRBD1 (5 bases). The CDR3 runs to 15 residues. The V end was cut by 1 base, the J end by 0 bases, with 9 bases between. Germline V lookup: CDR1 SEHNR, CDR2 FQNEAQ (reference sequence). CDR3 in DNA: TGTGCCAGCAGCTTAGGGGGGATGGTGAACACTGAAGCTTTCTTT. Protein sequence: CASSLGGMVNTEAFF.

Many counts were recorded for this clonotype. This chain uses TRBV7-9 with TRBJ2-5, with 11 bases that match TRBD2. CDR3 length: 12 amino acids. V gave up 3 bases and J gave up 11 bases; unmatched junction bases: 2. Germline V lookup: CDR1 SEHNR, CDR2 FQNEAQ (reference sequence). The DNA for the CDR3 is TGTGCCAGCAGCTTGGGACTAGCGGCACAGTACTTC. Translation gives CASSLGLAAQYF. Combining the CDR3 with reference TRBV7-9 and TRBJ2-5 gives the whole variable domain DTGVSQNPRHKITKRGQNVTFRCDPISEHNRLYWYRQTLGQGPEFLTYFQNEAQLEKSRLLSDRFSAERPKGSFSTLEIQRTEQGDSAMYLCASSLGLAAQYFGPGTRLLVL.

This sequence joins TRBV30 and TRBJ2-2, with D possibly being TRBD1 (5 bases). Trimming removed 3 bases from V and 5 bases from J, with 13 bases in between. The CDR3 is 14 amino acids. Germline loops: CDR1 GTSNPN, CDR2 SVGIG (reference sequence). The CDR3 is CAWSVGAGTGELFF. In DNA form, the CDR3 reads TGTGCCTGGAGCGTTGGGGCCGGGACCGGGGAGCTGTTTTTT.

This clonotype was seen many times. The chain joins TRBV29-1 to TRBJ2-7; a possible D gene is TRBD2 (5 bases). CDR1 is SQVTM, CDR2 ANQGSEA, per germline. The V end lost 8 bases, the J end lost 5 bases, and 16 bases lay between the germline ends. CDR3 length equals 12 residues. The CDR3 coding sequence is TGCAGCACCCTTGAGGGTCCCAACGAGCAGTACTTC. Encoded protein: CSTLEGPNEQYF.

At least ten counts were recorded for this clonotype. This chain links TRBV25-1 with TRBJ2-5; 9 bases fit TRBD2. V lost 3 bases and J lost 1; bases outside the gene matches: 3. CDR3 length: 15 residues. Looked up from germline, CDR1 is MGHDK and CDR2 is SYGVNS. In DNA form, the CDR3 reads TGTGCCAGCAGTGAGACTAGCGGCCTCCAAGAGACCCAGTACTTC. This sequence encodes CASSETSGLQETQYF.

This clonotype was observed many times. The genes are TRBV24-1 and TRBJ1-2; D is ambiguous. Germline lookup yields CDR1 KGHDR and CDR2 SFDVKD. Trimming left V 6 bases short and J 2 bases short, with 15 bases between. The CDR3 runs 15 residues. CDR3 nucleotides: TGTGCCACCAGTCCCAAGGAGGGAGGAAACTATGGCTACACCTTC. Its translation: CATSPKEGGNYGYTF.

This clonotype has ten or more counts. This chain joins TRBV7-9 and TRBJ2-7, with D possibly called TRBD1 or TRBD2 (6 bases each). CDR1 and CDR2 (germline): SEHNR, FQNEAQ (reference sequence). CDR3 size: 15 residues. Trimming took off 5 bases at V and 3 bases at J, with 17 bases between the two ends. CDR3 bases: TGTGCCAGCAGCCGGGCCGGGGGCGAGGTCTACGAGCAGTACTTC. Translating gives CASSRAGGEVYEQYF.

The rearrangement joins TRBV7-2 to TRBJ2-5, with TRBD1 matching over 8 bases. CDR1 is SGHTA, CDR2 FQGNSA, per germline. Trimming took 5 bases from V and 5 from J; bases not matched to a gene: 10. There are 15 residues in the CDR3. The CDR3 DNA is TGTGCCAGCAGCACCCGGACAGGGTTCGGGGAGACCCAGTACTTC. This codes for CASSTRTGFGETQYF.